The 8 T cell receptor beta chains given below trace back to one sample, sequenced in a study of T cell repertoires in aging, cancer and after chemotherapy (dated by TCRdb to the late 2010s). For sequencing, an Illumina MiSeq was employed. Rearranged TRB sequences spanning V, D and J segments were amplified by multiplex touch-down PCR using a mixed TRB-A/B primer pool. TCRdb reworked the public reads: Q25 trimming with fastp, MiXCR clone assembly, productive beta chains retained. A single entry per CDR3 protein holds the most common genes and DNA from its merged rows. For this sample the table gives fewer than 9,000 distinct CDR3 sequences, of which roughly 32% were detected only once. 3.3% of the sample belongs to the ten largest clones. TCR beta rearrangements were amplified from genomic DNA isolated from peripheral blood, not from sorted cells or RNA. The sample taken for sequencing was blood. These receptors were obtained from a human donor in good health.

The chain has TRBV6-1 and TRBJ2-5; possibly TRBD1 or TRBD2 for D (6 bases each). This CDR3 is built from 18 residues. Trimming shortened V by 7 bases and J by 8 bases, and 32 bases separated the two germline ends. CDR1 is MNHNS, CDR2 SASEGT, per germline. This CDR3 reads CASTSQARGTRYPRTQYF. The CDR3 DNA sequence: TGTGCCAGCACCTCTCAGGCCCGGGGGACAAGGTACCCTCGAACCCAGTACTTC.

The chain uses TRBV27 and TRBJ2-3; TRBD2 matches 8 bases. V was clipped by 5 bases and J by 6 bases; unmatched bases: 16. This CDR3 is built from 17 residues. The germline gives CDR1 MNHEY, CDR2 SMNVEV (reference sequence). The CDR3 reads CASSLRASGPPKDTQYF. DNA for the CDR3: TGTGCCAGCAGTCTCCGGGCTAGCGGGCCACCGAAGGATACGCAGTATTTT.

The genes are TRBV20-1 and TRBJ2-4; D unclear. CDR3 size: 15 residues. V lost 7 bases to trimming and J lost 0 bases, with 16 bases between them. The germline CDR1 and CDR2 sequences are DFQATT and SNEGSKA (reference sequence). This CDR3 reads CSVGSSRIAKNIQYF. CDR3 DNA sequence: TGCAGTGTAGGGTCCTCTCGTATAGCCAAAAACATTCAGTACTTC.

This chain joins TRBV6-5 and TRBJ2-3; 10 bases are shared with TRBD2. J lost 3 bases, V lost 5 bases, and 8 bases had no gene match. This CDR3 has 16 amino acids. Looked up from germline, CDR1 is MNHEY and CDR2 is SVGAGI. CDR3 in amino acids: CASSELAGSQTDTQYF. Here the CDR3 DNA reads TGTGCCAGCAGTGAACTAGCGGGAAGCCAAACAGATACGCAGTATTTT.

This clonotype was found a few times. The chain carries TRBV14 and TRBJ1-1; D not resolved. The CDR3 has 11 amino acids. Germline CDR1 is SGHDN and CDR2 is FVKESK. V was shortened by 4 bases and J by 6 bases, with 6 bases between the two germline ends. The CDR3 coding sequence is TGTGCCAGCAGCCGGTACGCTGAAGCTTTCTTT. Translating gives CASSRYAEAFF.

The V call is TRBV5-1, the J call TRBJ2-1; D unresolved. Trimming removed 4 bases from V and 6 bases from J, with 17 bases in between. There are 15 residues in the CDR3. CDR1 is SGHRS, CDR2 YFSETQ, per germline. Here the CDR3 reads CASSPYLLSTNEQFF. The CDR3 bases are TGCGCCAGCAGCCCCTACTTACTAAGCACCAATGAGCAGTTCTTC.

The chain links TRBV6-1 to TRBJ1-2; 8 nucleotides line up with TRBD1. Germline V gene data show CDR1 as MNHNS and CDR2 as SASEGT. J was trimmed by 3 bases and V by 5 bases; bases with no gene match: 5. The CDR3 runs 14 residues. The CDR3 is CASSPQGAYYGYTF. The CDR3 bases are TGTGCCAGCAGTCCGCAGGGGGCGTACTATGGCTACACCTTC.

The chain joins TRBV6-1 to TRBJ1-3, with 8 bases identical to TRBD1. This CDR3 has 14 amino acids. Trimming removed 5 bases from V and 3 bases from J; junction bases left unmatched: 3. Germline V gene data show CDR1 as MNHNS and CDR2 as SASEGT. This CDR3 is CASSRDRIGNTIYF. Written as DNA, the CDR3 is TGTGCCAGCAGTAGGGACAGGATTGGAAACACCATATATTTT.